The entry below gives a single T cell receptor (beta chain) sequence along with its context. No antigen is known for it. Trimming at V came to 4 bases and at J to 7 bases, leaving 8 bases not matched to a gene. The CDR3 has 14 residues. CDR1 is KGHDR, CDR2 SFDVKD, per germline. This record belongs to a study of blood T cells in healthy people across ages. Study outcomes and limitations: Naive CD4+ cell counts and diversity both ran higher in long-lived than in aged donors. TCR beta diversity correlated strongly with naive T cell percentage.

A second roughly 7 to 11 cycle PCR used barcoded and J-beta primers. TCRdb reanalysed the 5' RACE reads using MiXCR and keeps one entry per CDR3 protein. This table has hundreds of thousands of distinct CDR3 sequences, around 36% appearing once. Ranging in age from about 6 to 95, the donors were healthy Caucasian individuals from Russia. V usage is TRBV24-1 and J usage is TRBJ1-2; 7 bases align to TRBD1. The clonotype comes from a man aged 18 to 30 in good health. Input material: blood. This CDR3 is CATSDLRGSGGYTF. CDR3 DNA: TGTGCCACCAGTGACCTCAGGGGGAGCGGTGGCTACACCTTC.